This entry is about one T cell receptor beta chain. The junction had 16 bases not matched to a gene; V was cut back by 4 bases and J by 6 bases. The CDR3 consists of 18 residues. The germline V gene has CDR1 SGHNT and CDR2 YYREEE (reference sequence). Sequencing used immunoSEQ multiplex PCR; TCRdb keeps in-frame clones, though not all of them. The sample consists of 40,000 to 50,000 clones, approximately 92% of them appearing once. These data originate in a study of T cell changes during pregnancy in multiple sclerosis. Sample: CD8+ T cells from peripheral blood mononuclear cells, taken after pregnancy. The TCR originated in a female donor with multiple sclerosis, enrolled in a pregnancy study. This chain connects TRBV5-4 to TRBJ2-1, with 10 nucleotides matching TRBD1. For the CDR3, the DNA is TGTGCCAGCAGCCATCTGACAGGGGGCTGGGAGAGGGGCAATGAGCAGTTCTTC. Encoded protein: CASSHLTGGWERGNEQFF.